This entry describes one TCR beta chain. Its antigen is undetermined. Compared with germline, one end of the junction differs, possibly owing to a read error. The sample belongs to a study of tumor-infiltrating T cells and Merkel cell polyomavirus. Study overall: The study examined CD8+ T cells specific for the Merkel cell polyomavirus KLL epitope. Study results and limitations: The study covered a single Merkel cell polyomavirus epitope only. Only one public clonotype, shared by two patients, appeared among about 400 sequences.

From germline, CDR1 is SGHRS and CDR2 YFSETQ. This CDR3 contains 15 residues. All patients' tumors stained robustly positive for Merkel cell polyomavirus Large T antigen by immunohistochemistry. The median patient age was 65 (range about 45 to 80); all Caucasian. Lymph node tumors were analyzed for patients with unknown primaries presenting with nodal disease or insufficient primary tissue. Sequenced by immunoSEQ multiplex PCR; TCRdb stores in-frame clones only, minus some. Of 2,000 to 2,500 clones in the sample, around 98% were seen once. Sequenced material: lymph node tissue. This chain links TRBV5-1 with TRBJ1-1; maybe TRBD1 (6 bases). The clonotype was recovered from a man aged 65 to 79 with Merkel cell carcinoma. The CDR3 nucleotides are TGCGCCAGCCATTTTCAAAAGTCAGGGGACACTGAAACTTTCTTT. Translating gives CASHFQKSGDTETFF.